This T cell receptor beta chain stems from a study of blood T cell repertoires in COVID-19. Overall study: Whether acute or convalescent, the COVID-19 samples came from the United States, Italy and Spain. PBMCs, B-cell-depleted T cells, or T cells provided the cDNA or gDNA that made up the material.

Original analysis: Quantification of nucleated cells was approximated via reference gene primer amplification. Sequenced by immunoSEQ multiplex PCR; TCRdb stores in-frame clones only, minus some. V and J calls and clone size follow that table, whereas D and trimming were derived from the DNA. Here the sample spans 100,000 to 120,000 clones, 81% being singletons. The germline CDR1 and CDR2 sequences are SGHRS and YFSETQ. The V and J ends lost 3 bases and 4 bases, in that order; junction bases with no gene match: 8. The CDR3 spans 16 residues. The receptor was isolated from a woman in her 70s with acute or convalescent COVID-19. The material sequenced was peripheral blood. J is TRBJ2-7 and V is TRBV5-1; 12 bases are a match to TRBD1. This chain's CDR3 is CASSSGQGARWYEQYF. The CDR3 bases are TGCGCCAGCAGCTCGGGACAGGGGGCGCGATGGTACGAGCAGTACTTC.